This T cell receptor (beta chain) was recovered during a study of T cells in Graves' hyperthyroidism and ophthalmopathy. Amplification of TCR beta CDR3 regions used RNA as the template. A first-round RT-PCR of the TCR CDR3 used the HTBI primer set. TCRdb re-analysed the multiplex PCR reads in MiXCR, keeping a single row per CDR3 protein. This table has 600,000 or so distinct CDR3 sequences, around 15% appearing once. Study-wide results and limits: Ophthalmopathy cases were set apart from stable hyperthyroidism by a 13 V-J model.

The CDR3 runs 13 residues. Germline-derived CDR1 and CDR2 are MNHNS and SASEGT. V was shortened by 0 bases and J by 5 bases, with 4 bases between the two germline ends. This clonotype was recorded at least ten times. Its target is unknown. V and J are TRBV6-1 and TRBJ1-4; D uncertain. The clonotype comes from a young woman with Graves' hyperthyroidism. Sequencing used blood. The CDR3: CASSEAGNEKLFF. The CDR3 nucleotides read TGTGCCAGCAGTGAAGCGGGAAATGAAAAACTGTTTTTT.